This entry lists 21 T cell receptor beta chains sequenced from one sample in a study of human T cells and chemical hapten exposure. TCRdb itself ran the RACE reads through MiXCR, one entry per CDR3 protein. The table shows 95,000 or so distinct CDR3 sequences, with 9.5% to 12% occurring only once. As for time point: patch test 2, 6 weeks after DPC sensitization. Treatment indicated: therapeutic diphenylcyclopropenone sensitization with weekly scalp DPC. The sample consisted of whole blood, taken in connection with sensitization to the hapten diphenylcyclopropenone (DPC). The receptors originated from a middle-aged woman with alopecia areata. Some clones in this sample may be carry-over from other donors' samples.

This clonotype was detected only once. This rearrangement joins TRBV4-1 to TRBJ1-1, with D hard to call. Trimming stripped 0 bases from V and 11 bases from J, with 10 bases between. CDR1 is MGHRA and CDR2 is YSYEKL in the germline V gene. There are 12 residues in the CDR3. The CDR3 here is CASSQDNGMAFF. CDR3 in DNA: TGCGCCAGCAGCCAAGATAACGGGATGGCTTTCTTT.

This clonotype has ten or more counts. The V gene is TRBV28, the J gene TRBJ2-5, with a weak D call TRBD1 (6 bases). CDR3 size: 15 residues. V was trimmed by 4 bases and J by 4 bases, leaving 16 bases between them. CDR1 is MDHEN and CDR2 is SYDVKM in the germline V gene. The CDR3 bases are TGTGCCAGCAGTTCTCCCCAGGGGAGAGTAGAGACCCAGTACTTC. Translated, it gives CASSSPQGRVETQYF.

The chain links TRBV29-1 to TRBJ1-6, with a tentative D call TRBD1 (5 bases). Germline CDR1 SQVTM, CDR2 ANQGSEA. V lost 7 bases, J lost 8 bases, and 15 bases lay in between. CDR3 length: 13 residues. The CDR3 DNA sequence: TGCAGCGCCCGAAGCCAGGGAGATTCACCCCTCCACTTT. It is translated as CSARSQGDSPLHF.

This clonotype turned up a few times. The chain uses TRBV5-1 and TRBJ1-3; maybe TRBD1 (5 bases). Trimming shortened V by 6 bases and J by 2 bases, and 9 bases separated the two germline ends. There are 13 residues in the CDR3. CDR1 is SGHRS, CDR2 YFSETQ, per germline. CDR3 loop: CASTGTAGNTIYF. The CDR3 coding sequence is TGCGCCAGCACCGGGACCGCTGGAAACACCATATATTTT.

This clonotype was picked up a small number of times. This CDR3 is CASSFQGAKDYGYTF. CDR3 DNA sequence: TGTGCCAGCAGCTTCCAGGGGGCAAAGGACTATGGCTACACCTTC. The chain joins TRBV13 to TRBJ1-2; TRBD1 matches 8 bases. This CDR3 is built from 15 residues. CDR1 is PRHDT and CDR2 is FYEKMQ in the germline V gene (reference sequence). J gave up 3 bases and V 3 bases, and 6 bases lay outside the gene matches.

This clonotype was counted ten times or more. The chain joins TRBV6-2 or TRBV6-3 to TRBJ2-5; D call uncertain. With 2 bases removed from V and 4 bases from J, the gap between germline ends came to 2 bases. This CDR3 is built from 11 residues. Germline V gene lookup returns CDR1 MNHEY and CDR2 SVGEGT. CDR3 bases: TGTGCCAGCAGTTACCCAGAGACCCAGTACTTC. The encoded protein is CASSYPETQYF.

The chain has TRBV5-1 and TRBJ2-2; TRBD2 might be the D (6 bases). The germline V and J ends were trimmed by 1 base and 1 base, with 11 bases remaining between them. Germline CDR1 is SGHRS and CDR2 is YFSETQ. This CDR3 has 16 residues. CDR3 DNA sequence: TGCGCCAGCAGCTTGATTCTAGCGCAGAACACCGGGGAGCTGTTTTTT. It is translated as CASSLILAQNTGELFF.

This clonotype occurred a few times. The V gene is TRBV5-7, the J gene TRBJ2-5, with a weak D call TRBD2 (6 bases). TRBV5-7 is an ORF for which the function is uncertain. V was clipped by 4 bases and J by 5 bases, with 12 bases between them. The CDR3 has 13 amino acids. CDR3 residues: CASSLGGWETQYF. The DNA of the CDR3 is TGTGCCAGCAGCCTCGGGGGTTGGGAGACCCAGTACTTC.

The rearrangement links TRBV28 to TRBJ2-7; D possibly matches TRBD1 or TRBD2 (5 bases each). Trimming cost V 8 bases and J 3 bases, with 23 bases left between them. The CDR3 runs to 16 residues. Germline V CDR1 and CDR2: MDHEN, SYDVKM. The CDR3 sequence is CASGGRERVNVYEQYF. The CDR3 DNA reads TGTGCCAGCGGCGGCAGGGAGAGGGTAAATGTCTACGAGCAGTACTTC.

The genes are TRBV5-1 and TRBJ2-1, with 12 bases matching TRBD1. The CDR3 extends over 16 amino acids. In germline, CDR1 is SGHRS, CDR2 YFSETQ. Trimming at V came to 0 bases and at J to 6 bases, leaving 4 bases not matched to a gene. The CDR3 is CASSLEGQGALNEQFF. CDR3 DNA: TGCGCCAGCAGCTTGGAGGGACAGGGGGCACTCAATGAGCAGTTCTTC.

This clonotype was found many times. V and J are TRBV14 and TRBJ1-6; D is undetermined. V gave up 4 bases and J gave up 0 bases, with 13 bases separating them. The length of the CDR3 is 17 residues. Germline V gives CDR1 SGHDN, CDR2 FVKESK. CDR3 nucleotide sequence: TGTGCCAGCAGCCGCTTCGCGGGGAGCTCCTATAATTCACCCCTCCACTTT. Translated: CASSRFAGSSYNSPLHF. Using reference TRBV14 and TRBJ1-6 for the parts outside the CDR3, the full variable domain is EAGVTQFPSHSVIEKGQTVTLRCDPISGHDNLYWYRRVMGKEIKFLLHFVKESKQDESGMPNNRFLAERTGGTYSTLKVQPAELEDSGVYFCASSRFAGSSYNSPLHFGNGTRLTVT.

The V gene is TRBV7-3, the J gene TRBJ2-7; tentatively, D is TRBD1 or TRBD2 (5 bases each). Germline V gene data show CDR1 as SGHTA and CDR2 as FQGTGA. V lost 4 bases to trimming and J lost 2 bases, with 15 bases between them. The CDR3 totals 15 residues. The CDR3 loop reads CASSSQGGGPYEQYF. CDR3 nucleotide sequence: TGTGCCAGCAGCTCCCAGGGTGGAGGCCCCTACGAGCAGTACTTC.

This clonotype was observed many times. The chain is built from TRBV6-2 or TRBV6-3 and TRBJ1-5, with D possibly being TRBD1 (5 bases). Per germline, CDR1 MNHEY and CDR2 SVGEGT. V was shortened by 3 bases and J by 5 bases, with 14 bases between the two germline ends. The CDR3 spans 15 residues. CDR3 region: CASSYGGIVDQPQHF. The DNA for the CDR3 is TGTGCCAGCAGTTATGGGGGGATCGTTGATCAGCCCCAGCATTTT.

In its sample, this clonotype was seen many times. The chain has TRBV3-2 and TRBJ2-1; TRBD2 reflects the table's D call only, with no check against the DNA. TRBV3-2 is a listed pseudogene. The CDR3 spans 16 residues. The CDR3 loop is CASSQDRLAGVDEQFF. DNA of the CDR3: TGTGCCAGCAGCCAAGATCGGCTAGCGGGAGTTGATGAGCAGTTCTTC.

Only one count was recorded for this clonotype. V is TRBV3-1 and J is TRBJ2-1; 7 bases fit TRBD2. The V gene end was trimmed by 4 bases and the J gene end by 9 bases; junction bases not matched to a gene: 9. CDR1 is LGHDT and CDR2 is YNNKEL in the germline V gene (reference sequence). The CDR3 sequence is 14 residues long. The CDR3 loop reads CASSPAGTTPEQFF. The CDR3 bases are TGTGCCAGCAGCCCCGCGGGGACTACGCCTGAGCAGTTCTTC.

This clonotype was observed a few times. V and J are TRBV6-1 and TRBJ2-3, with 8 bases matching TRBD2. The CDR3 runs to 15 residues. Germline V CDR1 and CDR2: MNHNS, SASEGT. The V and J ends lost 3 bases and 4 bases, in that order; junction bases with no gene match: 6. CDR3 sequence (DNA): TGTGCCAGCAGTGACCGCGGGAGGTCCCCAGATACGCAGTATTTT. It yields the protein CASSDRGRSPDTQYF.

This clonotype turned up a few times. The junction departs from germline at one end; a sequencing error may be responsible. This chain connects TRBV11-3 to TRBJ2-1; D uncertain. The CDR3 is 16 residues long. Per germline, CDR1 SGHNT and CDR2 YENEEA. DNA for the CDR3: TGCGCCAGCAGCTTGGGGTCGCGGAGCTCCTACAATGAGCAGTTCTTC. As protein: CASSLGSRSSYNEQFF.

This clonotype was detected a few times. The chain recombines TRBV6-2 or TRBV6-3 with TRBJ2-2, with D perhaps TRBD1 (6 bases). Trimming cost V 8 bases and J 0 bases, with 13 bases left between them. The germline V gene encodes CDR1 MNHEY and CDR2 SVGEGT. This CDR3 is 15 amino acids long. This CDR3 reads CASCPQGTNTGELFF. CDR3 DNA: TGTGCCAGCTGCCCACAGGGTACGAACACCGGGGAGCTGTTTTTT.

This clonotype has just a few counts. This chain uses TRBV27 with TRBJ2-7, with D unresolved. There are 14 residues in the CDR3. The V gene's germline CDR1 is MNHEY and CDR2 SMNVEV (reference sequence). V was shortened by 4 bases and J by 2 bases, with 12 bases between the two germline ends. The CDR3 loop is CASSSLVSTYEQYF. CDR3 bases: TGTGCCAGCAGTTCCCTAGTCTCTACCTACGAGCAGTACTTC.

This clonotype showed up just a few times. The chain carries TRBV29-1 and TRBJ1-2; 8 bases match TRBD1. Germline V gives CDR1 SQVTM, CDR2 ANQGSEA. The trim removed 7 bases at V and 7 bases at J, leaving 8 bases unmatched. The CDR3 runs 12 residues. The CDR3 here is CSARGQGGGYTF. The CDR3 DNA is TGCAGCGCCCGAGGACAGGGAGGTGGCTACACCTTC.

This clonotype came up a few times. The chain uses TRBV7-2 and TRBJ2-3; a possible D gene is TRBD2 (6 bases). V lost 0 bases to trimming and J lost 2 bases, with 12 bases between them. The CDR3 contains 16 residues. Germline V gives CDR1 SGHTA, CDR2 FQGNSA. CDR3 in amino acids: CASSLASASDTDTQYF. CDR3 nucleotide sequence: TGTGCCAGCAGCTTAGCGTCGGCTAGCGACACAGATACGCAGTATTTT.